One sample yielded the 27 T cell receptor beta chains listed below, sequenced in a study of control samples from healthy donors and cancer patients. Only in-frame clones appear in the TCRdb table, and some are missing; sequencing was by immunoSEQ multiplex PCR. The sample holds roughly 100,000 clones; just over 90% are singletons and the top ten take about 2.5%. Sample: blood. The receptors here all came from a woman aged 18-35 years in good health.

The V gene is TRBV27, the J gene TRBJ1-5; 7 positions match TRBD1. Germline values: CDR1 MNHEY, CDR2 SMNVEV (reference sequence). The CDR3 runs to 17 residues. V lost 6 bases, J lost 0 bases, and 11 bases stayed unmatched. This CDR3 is CASRIGGAGFSNQPQHF. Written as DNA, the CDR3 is TGTGCCAGCAGAATAGGGGGCGCGGGTTTTAGCAATCAGCCCCAGCATTTT.

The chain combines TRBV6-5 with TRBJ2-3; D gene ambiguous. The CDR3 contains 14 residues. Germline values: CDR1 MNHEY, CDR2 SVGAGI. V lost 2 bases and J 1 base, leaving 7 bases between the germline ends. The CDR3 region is CASSYGFGTDTQYF. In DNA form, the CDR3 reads TGTGCCAGCAGTTACGGTTTCGGCACAGATACGCAGTATTTT.

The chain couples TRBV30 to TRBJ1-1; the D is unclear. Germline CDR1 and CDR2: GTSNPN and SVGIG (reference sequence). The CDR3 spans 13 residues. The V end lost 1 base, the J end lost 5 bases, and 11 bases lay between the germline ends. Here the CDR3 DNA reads TGTGCCTGGAGTGGGTTCCAGCGTACTGAAGCTTTCTTT. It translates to CAWSGFQRTEAFF.

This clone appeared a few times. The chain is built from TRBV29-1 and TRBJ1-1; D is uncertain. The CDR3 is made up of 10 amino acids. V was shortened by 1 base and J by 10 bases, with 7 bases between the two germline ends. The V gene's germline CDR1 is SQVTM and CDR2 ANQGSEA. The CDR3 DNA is TGCAGCGTTGAAGGCCCGATAGCTTTCTTT. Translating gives CSVEGPIAFF.

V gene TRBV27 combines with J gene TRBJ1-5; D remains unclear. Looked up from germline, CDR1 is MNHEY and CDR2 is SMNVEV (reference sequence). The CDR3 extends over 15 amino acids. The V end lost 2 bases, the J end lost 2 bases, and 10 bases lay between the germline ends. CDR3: CASSLGWGGNQPQHF. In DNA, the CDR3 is TGTGCCAGCAGTTTAGGATGGGGAGGCAATCAGCCCCAGCATTTT.

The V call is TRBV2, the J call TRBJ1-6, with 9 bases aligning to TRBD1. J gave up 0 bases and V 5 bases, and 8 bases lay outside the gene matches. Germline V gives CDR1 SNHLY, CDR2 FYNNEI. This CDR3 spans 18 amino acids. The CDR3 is CASSRKGTGSSYNSPLHF. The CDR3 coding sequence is TGTGCCAGCAGTCGTAAGGGGACAGGGAGCTCCTATAATTCACCCCTCCACTTT.

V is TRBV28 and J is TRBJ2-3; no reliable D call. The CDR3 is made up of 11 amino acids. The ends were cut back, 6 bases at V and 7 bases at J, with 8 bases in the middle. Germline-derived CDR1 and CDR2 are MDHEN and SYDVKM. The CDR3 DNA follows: TGTGCCAGCAGCCTAGAGCATACGCAGTATTTT. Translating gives CASSLEHTQYF.

The CDR3 spells CASSSRGRAYEQYF. The DNA for the CDR3 is TGTGCCAGCAGCTCCCGGGGCCGAGCCTACGAGCAGTACTTC. The V call is TRBV11-3, the J call TRBJ2-7, with D possibly called TRBD1 or TRBD2 (5 bases each). CDR3 length: 14 residues. CDR1 is SGHNT, CDR2 YENEEA, per germline. The V end lost 4 bases, the J end lost 2 bases, and 12 bases lay between the germline ends.

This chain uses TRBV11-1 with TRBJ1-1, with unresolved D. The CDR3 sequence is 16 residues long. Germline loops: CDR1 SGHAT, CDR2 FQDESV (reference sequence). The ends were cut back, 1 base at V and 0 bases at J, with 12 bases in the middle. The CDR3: CASSLVGELLNTEAFF. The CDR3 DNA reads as TGTGCCAGCAGCTTAGTCGGGGAGTTGTTGAACACTGAAGCTTTCTTT.

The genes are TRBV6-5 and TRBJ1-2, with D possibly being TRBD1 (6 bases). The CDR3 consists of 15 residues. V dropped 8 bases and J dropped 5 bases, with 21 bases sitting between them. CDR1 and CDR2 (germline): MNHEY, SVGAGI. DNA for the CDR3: TGTGCCAGCTCCAGAGGGGGTAATGGGTTATATGGCTACACCTTC. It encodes CASSRGGNGLYGYTF.

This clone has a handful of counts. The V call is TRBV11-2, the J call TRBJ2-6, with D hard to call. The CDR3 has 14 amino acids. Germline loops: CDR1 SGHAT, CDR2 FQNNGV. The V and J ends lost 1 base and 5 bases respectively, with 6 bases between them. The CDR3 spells CASSLANRANVLTF. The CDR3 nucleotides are TGTGCCAGCAGCTTAGCAAATAGGGCCAACGTCCTGACTTTC. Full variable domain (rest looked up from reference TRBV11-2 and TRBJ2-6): EAGVAQSPRYKIIEKRQSVAFWCNPISGHATLYWYQQILGQGPKLLIQFQNNGVVDDSQLPKDRFSAERLKGVDSTLKIQPAKLEDSAVYLCASSLANRANVLTFGAGSRLTVL.

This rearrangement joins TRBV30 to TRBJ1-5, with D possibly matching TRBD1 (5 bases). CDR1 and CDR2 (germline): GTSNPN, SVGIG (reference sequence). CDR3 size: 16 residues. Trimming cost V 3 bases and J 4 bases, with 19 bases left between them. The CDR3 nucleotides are TGTGCCTGGAGCGCCCCCGGGACCCTCAAGAATCAGCCCCAGCATTTT. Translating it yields CAWSAPGTLKNQPQHF.

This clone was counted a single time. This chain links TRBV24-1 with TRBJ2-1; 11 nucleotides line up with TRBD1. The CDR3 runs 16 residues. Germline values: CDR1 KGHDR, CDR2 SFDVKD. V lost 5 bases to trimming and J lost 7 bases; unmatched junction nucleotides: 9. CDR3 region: CATSGAGDRGSNEQFF. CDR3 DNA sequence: TGTGCCACCAGTGGGGCCGGGGACAGGGGGTCAAATGAGCAGTTCTTC.

The DNA for the CDR3 is TGTGCCAGCAGCATTCCCAGTCTCGGGGCGGAAAACACCATATATTTT. It yields the protein CASSIPSLGAENTIYF. V and J are TRBV13 and TRBJ1-3; possible D gene TRBD1, 5 bases. Trimming removed 5 bases from V and 6 bases from J, with 20 bases in between. The CDR3 loop spans 16 amino acids. The germline V gene encodes CDR1 PRHDT and CDR2 FYEKMQ (reference sequence).

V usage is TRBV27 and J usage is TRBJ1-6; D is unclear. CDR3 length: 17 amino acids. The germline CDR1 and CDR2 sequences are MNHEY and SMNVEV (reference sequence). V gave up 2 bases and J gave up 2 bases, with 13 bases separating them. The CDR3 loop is CASSLIPPGTYNSPLHF. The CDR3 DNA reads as TGTGCCAGCAGTTTAATACCACCGGGGACCTATAATTCACCCCTCCACTTT.

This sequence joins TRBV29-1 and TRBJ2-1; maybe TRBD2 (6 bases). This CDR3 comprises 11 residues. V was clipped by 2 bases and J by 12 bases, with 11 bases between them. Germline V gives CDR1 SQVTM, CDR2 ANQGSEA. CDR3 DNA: TGCAGCGTTGAAACGGGAGTAGGGCAGTTCTTC. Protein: CSVETGVGQFF.

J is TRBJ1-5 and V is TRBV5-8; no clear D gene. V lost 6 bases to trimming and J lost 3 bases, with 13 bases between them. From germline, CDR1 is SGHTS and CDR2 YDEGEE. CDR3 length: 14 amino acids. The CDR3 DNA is TGTGCCAGCAACTTTGGAGCATCCAATCAGCCCCAGCATTTT. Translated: CASNFGASNQPQHF.

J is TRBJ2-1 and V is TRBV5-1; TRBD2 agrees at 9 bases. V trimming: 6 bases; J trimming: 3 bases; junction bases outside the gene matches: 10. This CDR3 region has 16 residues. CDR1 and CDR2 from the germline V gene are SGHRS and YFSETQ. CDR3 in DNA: TGCGCCAGCACCCCCATCTCTAGCGGGGTCTACAATGAGCAGTTCTTC. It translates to CASTPISSGVYNEQFF.

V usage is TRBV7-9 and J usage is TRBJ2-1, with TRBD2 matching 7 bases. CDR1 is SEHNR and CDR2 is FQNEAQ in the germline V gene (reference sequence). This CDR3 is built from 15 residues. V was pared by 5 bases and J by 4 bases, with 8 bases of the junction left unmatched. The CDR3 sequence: CASSPAGGRYNEQFF. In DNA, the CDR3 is TGTGCCAGCAGCCCAGCTGGCGGGAGATACAATGAGCAGTTCTTC.

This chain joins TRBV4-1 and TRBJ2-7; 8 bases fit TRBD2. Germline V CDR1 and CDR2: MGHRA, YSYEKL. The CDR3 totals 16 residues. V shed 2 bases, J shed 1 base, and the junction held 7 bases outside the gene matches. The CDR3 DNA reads TGCGCCAGCAGCCAATCTACACTAGCGGATTCCTACGAGCAGTACTTC. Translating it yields CASSQSTLADSYEQYF.

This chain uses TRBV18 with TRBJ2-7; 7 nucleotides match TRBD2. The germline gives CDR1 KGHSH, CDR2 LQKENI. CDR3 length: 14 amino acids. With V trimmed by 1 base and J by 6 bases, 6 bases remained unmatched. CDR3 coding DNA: TGTGCCAGCTCACCACTCGGGGGGAGCGGCGAGCAGTACTTC. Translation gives CASSPLGGSGEQYF.

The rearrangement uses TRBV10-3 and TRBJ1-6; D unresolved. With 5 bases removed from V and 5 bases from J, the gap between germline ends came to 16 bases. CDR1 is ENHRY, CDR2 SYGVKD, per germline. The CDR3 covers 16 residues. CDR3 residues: CAISRMGAPNNSPLHF. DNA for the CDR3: TGTGCCATCAGTAGAATGGGTGCTCCAAATAATTCACCCCTCCACTTT.

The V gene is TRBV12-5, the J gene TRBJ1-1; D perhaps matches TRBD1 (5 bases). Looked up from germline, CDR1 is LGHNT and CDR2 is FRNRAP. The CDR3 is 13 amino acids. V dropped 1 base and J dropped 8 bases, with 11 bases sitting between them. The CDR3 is CASGLDRLMEAFF. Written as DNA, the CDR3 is TGTGCTAGTGGTTTGGACAGGCTAATGGAAGCTTTCTTT.

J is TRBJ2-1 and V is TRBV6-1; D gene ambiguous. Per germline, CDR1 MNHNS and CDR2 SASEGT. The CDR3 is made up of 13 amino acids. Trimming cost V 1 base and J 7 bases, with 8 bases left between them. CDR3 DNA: TGTGCCAGCAGTGAAGTGGTAGAAAATGAGCAGTTCTTC. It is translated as CASSEVVENEQFF.

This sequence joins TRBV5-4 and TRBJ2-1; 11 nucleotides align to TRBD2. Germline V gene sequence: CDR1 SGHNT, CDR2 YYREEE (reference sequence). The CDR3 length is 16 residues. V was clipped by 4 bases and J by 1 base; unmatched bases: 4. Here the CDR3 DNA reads TGTGCCAGCAGCCCTACTAGCGGGAGTTCCTACAATGAGCAGTTCTTC. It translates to CASSPTSGSSYNEQFF.

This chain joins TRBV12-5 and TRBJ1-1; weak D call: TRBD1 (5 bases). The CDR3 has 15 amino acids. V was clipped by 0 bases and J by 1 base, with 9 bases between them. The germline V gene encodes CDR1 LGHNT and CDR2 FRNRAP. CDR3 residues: CASGLVVRGNTEAFF. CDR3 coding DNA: TGTGCTAGTGGTTTGGTTGTGAGGGGGAACACTGAAGCTTTCTTT.

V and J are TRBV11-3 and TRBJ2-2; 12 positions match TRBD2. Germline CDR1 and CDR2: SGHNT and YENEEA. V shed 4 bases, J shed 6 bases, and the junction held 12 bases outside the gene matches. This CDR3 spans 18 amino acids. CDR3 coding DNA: TGTGCCAGCAGCTCCCCAACCGGACTAGCGGGAATTTCCGGGGAGCTGTTTTTT. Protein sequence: CASSSPTGLAGISGELFF.